One and the same sample provided the 3 T cell receptor beta chains below, sequenced in a study of cytomegalovirus exposure and HLA in healthy donors. The assay was immunoSEQ multiplex PCR, and TCRdb's table has in-frame clones only and misses some. The table lists around 160,000 clones, 80% to 85% of them singletons. The sequencing input was PBMCs. Receptors were obtained from a man younger than 45 in good health and CMV-seropositive.

V and J are TRBV9 and TRBJ2-3; 11 nucleotides align to TRBD2. The CDR3 is 19 residues long. Germline values: CDR1 SGDLS, CDR2 YYNGEE. V was clipped by 3 bases and J by 0 bases; unmatched bases: 12. This CDR3 is CASSALAGGSPSSTDTQYF. CDR3 sequence (DNA): TGTGCCAGCAGCGCCCTAGCGGGAGGATCCCCTAGTAGCACAGATACGCAGTATTTT.

This clone showed up just a few times. The chain couples TRBV28 to TRBJ1-5, with D hard to call. Germline CDR1 MDHEN, CDR2 SYDVKM. CDR3 length equals 13 residues. The V gene lost 10 bases and the J gene lost 0 bases, with 10 bases spanning the gap. The CDR3 nucleotides read TGTGCCACGCGGGGAGCTAGCAATCAGCCCCAGCATTTT. This sequence encodes CATRGASNQPQHF.

The chain is built from TRBV5-1 and TRBJ2-7; 9 bases fit TRBD1. The CDR3 runs to 14 residues. Trimming at V came to 8 bases and at J to 6 bases, leaving 12 bases not matched to a gene. Germline loops: CDR1 SGHRS, CDR2 YFSETQ. The CDR3 protein is CASGKADRGVEQYF. Written as DNA, the CDR3 is TGCGCCAGTGGGAAGGCGGACAGGGGCGTCGAGCAGTACTTC.